This entry lists 10 T cell receptor beta chains sequenced from one sample in a study of T cell repertoires in cytomegalovirus infection. TCRdb independently ran MiXCR on the reads; one entry per CDR3 protein. The sample yields 150,000 to 200,000 distinct CDR3 sequences, approximately 19% seen once. The sample was PBMCs. All receptors come from a human donor in good health (CMV status not recorded). Some clones in this sample may be carry-over from other donors' samples.

The CDR3 coding sequence is TGTGCCAGCAGTGGGACCATAGTTCAGCCCCAGCATTTT. It codes for CASSGTIVQPQHF. The rearrangement uses TRBV6-1 and TRBJ1-5; the D is unclear. The germline V and J ends were trimmed by 4 bases and 6 bases, with 10 bases remaining between them. Germline V gene data show CDR1 as MNHNS and CDR2 as SASEGT. CDR3 length: 13 amino acids.

This clonotype has a count of ten or more. The gene calls are TRBV6-5 and TRBJ1-1; TRBD1 matches at 8 bases. CDR1 is MNHEY, CDR2 SVGAGI, per germline. Germline trimming cut 9 bases from V and 0 bases from J; bases unmatched to any gene: 3. The CDR3 extends over 13 amino acids. The CDR3 loop reads CASLQGVNTEAFF. The CDR3 DNA reads as TGTGCCAGTTTACAGGGGGTGAACACTGAAGCTTTCTTT.

This clonotype was seen more than once but under ten times. The gene calls are TRBV28 and TRBJ2-4; D may be TRBD1 or TRBD2 (5 bases each). The CDR3 runs to 14 residues. Per the germline V gene, CDR1 is MDHEN and CDR2 is SYDVKM. V shed 6 bases and J shed 0 bases, with 9 bases lying between them. CDR3 coding DNA: TGTGCCAGCAGCACCGGGACAGCCAAAAACATTCAGTACTTC. It encodes CASSTGTAKNIQYF.

The V gene is TRBV6-6, the J gene TRBJ1-5; D possibly corresponds to TRBD1 (6 bases). The CDR3 contains 14 residues. Between the trimmed V and J ends, which lost 2 bases and 2 bases, there was a span of 7 bases. Germline V lookup: CDR1 MNHNY, CDR2 SVGAGI (reference sequence). The CDR3 reads CASSYRQGNQPQHF. CDR3 nucleotide sequence: TGTGCCAGCAGTTACCGACAGGGCAATCAGCCCCAGCATTTT.

The J gene is TRBJ2-1, the V gene TRBV29-1; no reliable D call. This CDR3 is 13 amino acids long. Trimming cost V 4 bases and J 0 bases, with 7 bases left between them. Germline V CDR1 and CDR2: SQVTM, ANQGSEA. Here the CDR3 DNA reads TGCAGCGTTGTCCCCGTCTCCTACAATGAGCAGTTCTTC. Residues: CSVVPVSYNEQFF.

This clonotype was found many times. V usage is TRBV7-3 and J usage is TRBJ2-7; a weak D match, TRBD1 (6 bases). Per the germline V gene, CDR1 is SGHTA and CDR2 is FQGTGA. V was cut by 1 base and J by 2 bases, with 12 bases left in between. The CDR3 length is 15 residues. CDR3 in DNA: TGTGCCAGCAGCTTAATTCAGGGGCCCCCCTACGAGCAGTACTTC. Translated, it gives CASSLIQGPPYEQYF.

The V call is TRBV6-2 or TRBV6-3, the J call TRBJ2-1; TRBD1 matches at 10 bases. This CDR3 region has 15 residues. CDR1 and CDR2 (germline): MNHEY, SVGEGT. Losses at the gene ends were 2 bases for V and 9 bases for J; bases not matched to a gene: 7. CDR3 in DNA: TGTGCCAGCAGTTACGGGGGGGACAGGGGCGGTGAGCAGTTCTTC. It yields the protein CASSYGGDRGGEQFF.

Regarding this clonotype: A much larger clonotype is one base distant, so this may be a read error. The CDR3 DNA reads TGTGCCAGCAGTGGGACGAACAAGTACACTGAAGCTTTCTTT. Translated: CASSGTNKYTEAFF. The V call is TRBV12-3 or TRBV12-4, the J call TRBJ1-1, with a tentative D call TRBD1 (5 bases). CDR3 length: 14 amino acids. Trimming pared 5 bases from V and 3 bases from J, leaving 13 bases between.

The table lists this clonotype with a few counts. The rearrangement links TRBV19 to TRBJ2-3; TRBD2 agrees at 8 bases. The ends lost 0 bases at V and 1 base at J; junction bases unmatched: 6. CDR3 size: 17 residues. Germline V gene data show CDR1 as LNHDA and CDR2 as SQIVND (reference sequence). This CDR3 is CASSIDPAGGGTDTQYF. The CDR3 nucleotides read TGTGCCAGTAGTATAGATCCCGCGGGAGGCGGCACAGATACGCAGTATTTT.

The chain links TRBV6-5 to TRBJ1-1; 7 bases agree with TRBD1. Trimming at V came to 6 bases and at J to 0 bases, leaving 4 bases not matched to a gene. The CDR3 length is 14 residues. CDR1 and CDR2 from the germline V gene are MNHEY and SVGAGI. The CDR3 DNA sequence: TGTGCCAGCAGCCCGACAGGGATGAACACTGAAGCTTTCTTT. This gives the protein CASSPTGMNTEAFF.